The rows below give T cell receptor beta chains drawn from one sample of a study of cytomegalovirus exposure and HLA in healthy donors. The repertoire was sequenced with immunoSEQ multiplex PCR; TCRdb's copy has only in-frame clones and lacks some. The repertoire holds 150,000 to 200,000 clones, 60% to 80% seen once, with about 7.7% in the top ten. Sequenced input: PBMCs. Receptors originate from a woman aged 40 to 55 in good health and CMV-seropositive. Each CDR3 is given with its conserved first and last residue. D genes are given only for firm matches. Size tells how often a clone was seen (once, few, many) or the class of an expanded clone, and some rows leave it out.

CDR3 DNA: TGTGCCAGCAGCTTAATGCAGGTGCTGAACACTGAAGCTTTCTTT
CDR3 protein: CASSLMQVLNTEAFF
V gene: TRBV7-3
clone size: NA
J gene: TRBJ1-1
D gene: NA

CDR3 DNA: TGTGCATTCATCCGGGACAGGGGATCCTATAATTCACCCCTCCACTTT
CDR3 protein: CAFIRDRGSYNSPLHF
V gene: TRBV30
clone size: NA
J gene: TRBJ1-6
D gene: TRBD1

CDR3 DNA: TGTGCCAGCAGCTTCGGACAGGGGGCCAGTGTGAACAATGAGCAGTTCTTC
CDR3 protein: CASSFGQGASVNNEQFF
V gene: TRBV11-1
clone size: NA
J gene: TRBJ2-1
D gene: TRBD1

CDR3 DNA: TGTGCCAGCAGACCCCCGGGACAAGAGACCCAGTACTTC
CDR3 protein: CASRPPGQETQYF
V gene: TRBV28
clone size: once
J gene: TRBJ2-5
D gene: NA

CDR3 DNA: TGTGCCAGCAGCTTAGATCCGGGAGGGCCTCCATTTGGCTACAATGAGCAGTTCTTC
CDR3 protein: CASSLDPGGPPFGYNEQFF
V gene: TRBV7-2
clone size: NA
J gene: TRBJ2-1
D gene: TRBD2

CDR3 DNA: TGTGCCAGTAGTATAAGGACAGATAGCAATCAGCCCCAGCATTTT
CDR3 protein: CASSIRTDSNQPQHF
V gene: TRBV19
clone size: few
J gene: TRBJ1-5
D gene: NA

CDR3 DNA: TGTGCCAGCAAACGGACGGGAGGGACTGAAGCTTTCTTT
CDR3 protein: CASKRTGGTEAFF
V gene: TRBV5-4
clone size: NA
J gene: TRBJ1-1
D gene: NA

CDR3 DNA: TGTGCCATCAGTGAGTCAGGGACAGAAAGGGCGGAGACCCAGTACTTC
CDR3 protein: CAISESGTERAETQYF
V gene: TRBV10-3
clone size: NA
J gene: TRBJ2-5
D gene: TRBD1

CDR3 DNA: TGTGCCAGCAGTTCTAGGTCTGGGGATACGCAGTATTTT
CDR3 protein: CASSSRSGDTQYF
V gene: TRBV7-2
clone size: once
J gene: TRBJ2-3
D gene: NA

CDR3 DNA: TGTGCCAGCAGCTTGGACCCTGCCGGGACTAGCGGATATACGCAGTATTTT
CDR3 protein: CASSLDPAGTSGYTQYF
V gene: TRBV5-4
clone size: NA
J gene: TRBJ2-3
D gene: TRBD2

CDR3 DNA: TGCGCCAGCAGCCCGCTGACTAGCGGGAGGAAAAATTACAATGAGCAGTTCTTC
CDR3 protein: CASSPLTSGRKNYNEQFF
V gene: TRBV4-1
clone size: NA
J gene: TRBJ2-1
D gene: TRBD2

CDR3 DNA: TGTGCCAGCAGTGTACTAGCGGGAAGGGATGAGCAGTTCTTC
CDR3 protein: CASSVLAGRDEQFF
V gene: TRBV2
clone size: few
J gene: TRBJ2-1
D gene: TRBD2

CDR3 DNA: TGTGCCACCAGCGGAAGACGCGACATCAATCAGCCCCAGCATTTT
CDR3 protein: CATSGRRDINQPQHF
V gene: TRBV15
clone size: once
J gene: TRBJ1-5
D gene: NA

CDR3 DNA: TGTGCCAGCAGTTCCGAATCCCTAGCGGGACTTAACACCGGGGAGCTGTTTTTT
CDR3 protein: CASSSESLAGLNTGELFF
V gene: TRBV27
clone size: NA
J gene: TRBJ2-2
D gene: TRBD2

CDR3 DNA: TGTGCCAGCAGGTCCGGGGTCACCTACGAGCAGTACTTC
CDR3 protein: CASRSGVTYEQYF
V gene: TRBV28
clone size: once
J gene: TRBJ2-7
D gene: NA

CDR3 DNA: TGTGCCAGCAGCGCAGCGGCCGGGGAGACCCAGTACTTC
CDR3 protein: CASSAAAGETQYF
V gene: TRBV9
clone size: NA
J gene: TRBJ2-5
D gene: NA

CDR3 DNA: TGTGCCAGCAGGAGGGGACAGGGGGCGAGCCAGCCCCAGCATTTT
CDR3 protein: CASRRGQGASQPQHF
V gene: TRBV27
clone size: NA
J gene: TRBJ1-5
D gene: TRBD1

CDR3 DNA: TGTGCTAGTGGTTTATCTCAGGAGACCCAGTACTTC
CDR3 protein: CASGLSQETQYF
V gene: TRBV12-5
clone size: NA
J gene: TRBJ2-5
D gene: NA

CDR3 DNA: TGCGCCAGCAGCTTCACCCCGGGACAGGGGAACGAGCAGTACTTC
CDR3 protein: CASSFTPGQGNEQYF
V gene: TRBV5-1
clone size: NA
J gene: TRBJ2-7
D gene: TRBD1

CDR3 DNA: TGTGCCAGCAGCTGGGGCAAGGACACTGAAGCTTTCTTT
CDR3 protein: CASSWGKDTEAFF
V gene: TRBV9
clone size: once
J gene: TRBJ1-1
D gene: NA

CDR3 DNA: TGTGCCATCGGGACTAGCGGGCAGACCCAGTACTTC
CDR3 protein: CAIGTSGQTQYF
V gene: TRBV10-3
clone size: NA
J gene: TRBJ2-5
D gene: TRBD2

CDR3 DNA: TGTGCCAGCAGTGGGACACCGAATAGCAATCAGCCCCAGCATTTT
CDR3 protein: CASSGTPNSNQPQHF
V gene: TRBV6-1
clone size: NA
J gene: TRBJ1-5
D gene: NA

CDR3 DNA: TGTGCCAGCAGTAAGGACAGGGGTAACAATCAGCCCCAGCATTTT
CDR3 protein: CASSKDRGNNQPQHF
V gene: TRBV6-5
clone size: NA
J gene: TRBJ1-5
D gene: TRBD1

CDR3 DNA: TGTGCCAGCAGTTACTCGCGTGGGGAGTTCTATGGCTACACCTTC
CDR3 protein: CASSYSRGEFYGYTF
V gene: TRBV6-5
clone size: once
J gene: TRBJ1-2
D gene: NA

CDR3 DNA: TGTGCCAGCAGCTTGGGACTAGTTGAAACCGGGGAGCTGTTTTTT
CDR3 protein: CASSLGLVETGELFF
V gene: TRBV7-9
clone size: few
J gene: TRBJ2-2
D gene: TRBD2

CDR3 DNA: TGTGCCAGCAGTCACAGCCAGCGGGGCAATCAGCCCCAGCATTTT
CDR3 protein: CASSHSQRGNQPQHF
V gene: TRBV6-1
clone size: NA
J gene: TRBJ1-5
D gene: NA

CDR3 DNA: TGTGCCAGTAGTATCCAGATTTCAACTAATGAAAAACTGTTTTTT
CDR3 protein: CASSIQISTNEKLFF
V gene: TRBV19
clone size: NA
J gene: TRBJ1-4
D gene: NA

CDR3 DNA: TGTGCCAGCAGTCCCCAGTCGACAGGGCACACTGAAGCTTTCTTT
CDR3 protein: CASSPQSTGHTEAFF
V gene: TRBV27
clone size: NA
J gene: TRBJ1-1
D gene: TRBD1

CDR3 DNA: TGCGCCAGCAGTGCTGGGAGCTCCTACGAGCAGTACTTC
CDR3 protein: CASSAGSSYEQYF
V gene: TRBV10-2
clone size: NA
J gene: TRBJ2-7
D gene: NA